The present T cell receptor (beta chain) was sequenced within a study of blood T cell repertoires in COVID-19. Study-wide context: From the United States, Italy and Spain came samples of acute and convalescent COVID-19.

The assay was immunoSEQ multiplex PCR, and TCRdb's table has in-frame clones only and misses some. Among under 300,000 clones listed, approximately 83% were seen once. This TCR was sampled from a human donor in a cohort sampled during active COVID-19. Sequenced material: peripheral blood.

In DNA form, the CDR3 reads TGTGCCAGCAGCTTAACGGGGGTGGAGCAGTACTTC. Its protein is CASSLTGVEQYF. The chain is built from TRBV11-3 and TRBJ2-7, with D tentatively TRBD2 (6 bases). The CDR3 contains 12 residues. The V and J ends lost 2 bases and 7 bases respectively, with 9 bases between them. The germline V gene has CDR1 SGHNT and CDR2 YENEEA.